These 25 T cell receptor beta chains were sequenced from one sample in a study of blood T cell repertoires in COVID-19. Measured with immunoSEQ multiplex PCR; TCRdb has only the in-frame clones, and not every one. The profile shows 200,000 or so clones, approximately 83% of them singletons. The sequenced material came from peripheral blood. These TCRs come from a human donor with active or convalescent COVID-19. The donor label of this sample is uncertain.

The chain has TRBV6-5 and TRBJ1-2; 11 positions agree with TRBD1. V lost 6 bases to trimming and J lost 8 bases; unmatched junction nucleotides: 8. The CDR3 has 14 residues. Germline loops: CDR1 MNHEY, CDR2 SVGAGI. CDR3 nucleotide sequence: TGTGCCAGCAGACGGACAGGGGGCGAAGGAGGCTACACCTTC. This sequence encodes CASRRTGGEGGYTF.

The chain combines TRBV9 with TRBJ2-1; D remains ambiguous. The CDR3 is 15 amino acids. Germline lookup yields CDR1 SGDLS and CDR2 YYNGEE. V was pared by 3 bases and J by 7 bases, with 17 bases between. The CDR3 region is CASSGRWAAANEQFF. CDR3 bases: TGTGCCAGCAGCGGCCGATGGGCCGCAGCAAATGAGCAGTTCTTC.

This sequence joins TRBV7-9 and TRBJ2-2; 8 bases map to TRBD1. Trimming removed 5 bases from V and 5 bases from J; junction bases left unmatched: 10. This CDR3 has 16 amino acids. Germline-derived CDR1 and CDR2 are SEHNR and FQNEAQ (reference sequence). The CDR3 loop is CASSQSPQGATGELFF. The CDR3 DNA is TGTGCCAGCAGCCAATCCCCGCAGGGGGCAACCGGGGAGCTGTTTTTT.

J is TRBJ2-2 and V is TRBV7-9; 9 nucleotides align to TRBD1. The length of the CDR3 is 15 residues. From germline, CDR1 is SEHNR and CDR2 FQNEAQ (reference sequence). Trimming cost V 6 bases and J 7 bases; bases outside gene matches: 9. Written as DNA, the CDR3 is TGTGCCAGCAGGCAATTCACAGGGGGCATCGGGGAGCTGTTTTTT. Translated, it gives CASRQFTGGIGELFF.

In this sample, this clone turned up a few times. This chain uses TRBV12-3 or TRBV12-4 with TRBJ1-2; no definite D call. The CDR3 is 13 residues long. V lost 3 bases and J lost 0, with 5 bases in between. DNA of the CDR3: TGTGCCAGCAGTTTGGGAGCTAACTATGGCTACACCTTC. Its protein product is CASSLGANYGYTF.

The rearrangement links TRBV4-3 to TRBJ2-3; 14 nucleotides agree with TRBD2. The CDR3 runs to 17 residues. With 1 base clipped from V and 5 bases from J, the junction kept 5 bases outside the gene matches. The germline V gene encodes CDR1 LGHNA and CDR2 YSLEER. The DNA of the CDR3 is TGCGCCAGCAGCCAAGCACGACTAGCGGGGGGGCGAGATACGCAGTATTTT. It specifies CASSQARLAGGRDTQYF.

The chain links TRBV4-1 to TRBJ2-7, with 7 bases aligning to TRBD2. The junction had 9 bases not matched to a gene; V was cut back by 1 base and J by 3 bases. CDR3 size: 16 residues. Germline CDR1 is MGHRA and CDR2 is YSYEKL. The CDR3 sequence is CASSQGSLRTSYEQYF. CDR3 nucleotide sequence: TGCGCCAGCAGCCAAGGAAGTTTGAGGACTAGCTACGAGCAGTACTTC.

J is TRBJ2-7 and V is TRBV13; D perhaps matches TRBD1 (6 bases). Germline CDR1 reads PRHDT; CDR2 reads FYEKMQ (reference sequence). The V end lost 5 bases, the J end lost 3 bases, and 20 bases lay between the germline ends. The CDR3 loop spans 16 amino acids. The DNA of the CDR3 is TGTGCCAGCAGCCGAAAAAGGGGGTCCCCCCACTACGAGCAGTACTTC. As protein: CASSRKRGSPHYEQYF.

This rearrangement joins TRBV19 to TRBJ2-1, with 9 positions matching TRBD2. CDR3 size: 16 residues. V gave up 7 bases and J gave up 2 bases; unmatched junction bases: 9. Looked up from germline, CDR1 is LNHDA and CDR2 is SQIVND (reference sequence). The CDR3 DNA sequence: TGTGCCAGTACCCCAAAGGCTAGCGGGACCTACAATGAGCAGTTCTTC. It is translated as CASTPKASGTYNEQFF.

To note about this clone: Other DNA variants within this sample encode the same CDR3. The rearrangement uses TRBV2 and TRBJ1-2; D unclear. Germline V lookup: CDR1 SNHLY, CDR2 FYNNEI. Trimming pared 3 bases from V and 1 base from J, leaving 6 bases between. The CDR3 is 13 amino acids. The CDR3 region is CASSEWLNYGYTF. CDR3 nucleotide sequence: TGTGCCAGCAGTGAGTGGCTTAACTATGGCTACACCTTC.

In nucleotides, the CDR3 is TGTGCCAGCAGCTTAACTCCCCAGGGATGGGAGACCCAGTACTTC. It encodes CASSLTPQGWETQYF. The chain uses TRBV7-3 and TRBJ2-5; D possibly corresponds to TRBD1 (5 bases). Germline CDR1 is SGHTA and CDR2 is FQGTGA. The germline V and J ends were trimmed by 0 bases and 5 bases, with 13 bases remaining between them. The CDR3 has 15 residues.

In this sample, this clone turned up once. V and J are TRBV6-2 or TRBV6-3 and TRBJ2-1; maybe TRBD2 (6 bases). The CDR3 covers 14 residues. Trimming took off 5 bases at V and 6 bases at J, with 14 bases between the two ends. Germline V gives CDR1 MNHEY, CDR2 SVGEGT. As DNA, the CDR3 is TGTGCCAGCAGTCACGGGGCGGGGACCAATGAGCAGTTCTTC. As protein: CASSHGAGTNEQFF.

CDR3 nucleotide sequence: TGTGCCAGCAGCAATAGTACCGGGACAGGCCATGAAAAACTGTTTTTT. Translated, it gives CASSNSTGTGHEKLFF. The V and J genes are TRBV5-4 and TRBJ1-4; TRBD1 matches at 8 bases. CDR3 length equals 16 residues. With 4 bases clipped from V and 6 bases from J, the junction kept 11 bases outside the gene matches. Germline V gene lookup returns CDR1 SGHNT and CDR2 YYREEE (reference sequence).

The chain links TRBV3-1 (or the pseudogene TRBV3-2) to TRBJ2-1; TRBD2 matches 9 bases. This CDR3 is built from 18 residues. Trimming at V came to 0 bases and at J to 3 bases, leaving 9 bases not matched to a gene. Germline lookup yields CDR1 LGHDT and CDR2 YNNKEL (reference sequence). CDR3 in amino acids: CASSQEGSSGSGYNEQFF. The CDR3 nucleotides read TGTGCCAGCAGCCAAGAAGGAAGTAGCGGGAGCGGCTACAATGAGCAGTTCTTC.

V usage is TRBV19 and J usage is TRBJ2-6; 13 nucleotides line up with TRBD2. The CDR3 is 18 amino acids. V dropped 7 bases and J dropped 0; count of bases not matched to a gene: 6. CDR1 LNHDA and CDR2 SQIVND come from the germline V gene (reference sequence). CDR3 in amino acids: CASIGLAGANSGANVLTF. Written as DNA, the CDR3 is TGTGCCAGTATTGGACTAGCGGGGGCAAACTCTGGGGCCAACGTCCTGACTTTC.

The chain employs TRBV28 and TRBJ2-7; 7 bases match TRBD2. Germline values: CDR1 MDHEN, CDR2 SYDVKM. Trimming at V came to 6 bases and at J to 5 bases, leaving 16 bases not matched to a gene. This CDR3 is built from 16 residues. The CDR3: CASRNRGGRALHEQYF. Here the CDR3 DNA reads TGTGCCAGCAGGAACCGGGGAGGGCGGGCCCTCCACGAGCAGTACTTC.

The chain carries TRBV11-2 and TRBJ2-6, with D hard to call. The CDR3 has 16 residues. CDR1 and CDR2 from the germline V gene are SGHAT and FQNNGV. Between the trimmed V and J ends, which lost 5 bases and 2 bases, there was a span of 13 bases. DNA for the CDR3: TGTGCCAGCAGCACAATAGCCCAAACTGGGGCCAACGTCCTGACTTTC. Its protein product is CASSTIAQTGANVLTF.

The chain uses TRBV29-1 and TRBJ1-1, with D possibly TRBD1 on 6 matching bases. Germline CDR1 reads SQVTM; CDR2 reads ANQGSEA. V shed 7 bases and J shed 2 bases, with 17 bases lying between them. CDR3 length: 14 residues. For the CDR3, the DNA is TGCAGCGCAACAGGGTTCTCCCTAAACACTGAAGCTTTCTTT. It yields the protein CSATGFSLNTEAFF.

The chain has TRBV29-1 and TRBJ1-1; D uncertain. Germline lookup yields CDR1 SQVTM and CDR2 ANQGSEA. V gave up 3 bases and J gave up 1 base, with 6 bases separating them. This CDR3 spans 12 amino acids. CDR3 in amino acids: CSVDSGNTEAFF. As DNA, the CDR3 is TGCAGCGTTGATTCGGGGAACACTGAAGCTTTCTTT.

This clone was seen a single time. V gene TRBV13 combines with J gene TRBJ2-1, with a weak D call TRBD2 (6 bases). The V end lost 7 bases, the J end lost 7 bases, and 20 bases lay between the germline ends. Germline loops: CDR1 PRHDT, CDR2 FYEKMQ (reference sequence). The CDR3 runs to 15 residues. For the CDR3, the DNA is TGTGCCAGCACCAAACCGGGAGACCCATTTAATGAGCAGTTCTTC. It yields the protein CASTKPGDPFNEQFF.

The chain combines TRBV7-7 with TRBJ2-4; TRBD2 agrees at 12 bases. V lost 1 base, J lost 3 bases, and 10 bases stayed unmatched. The CDR3 is 19 amino acids. CDR1 and CDR2 (germline): SSHAT, FNYEAQ (reference sequence). The chain's CDR3 is CASSLESSGGAGDKNIQYF. Here the CDR3 DNA reads TGTGCCAGCAGCTTAGAGTCTAGCGGGGGGGCAGGTGACAAAAACATTCAGTACTTC.

This clone has just one count. The genes are TRBV4-3 and TRBJ1-5, with 7 bases aligning to TRBD1. V shed 1 base and J 5 bases; nucleotides not matched to a gene: 11. This CDR3 has 17 amino acids. The V gene's germline CDR1 is LGHNA and CDR2 YSLEER. CDR3 in DNA: TGCGCCAGCAGCCAAGTAGTTCGCGGGACAGCTGATCAGCCCCAGCATTTT. Residues: CASSQVVRGTADQPQHF.

The rearrangement uses TRBV6-5 and TRBJ2-1, with TRBD2 matching over 7 bases. The length of the CDR3 is 16 residues. After removal of 2 bases from V and 2 bases from J, the junction contained 6 bases not matched to a gene. Per the germline V gene, CDR1 is MNHEY and CDR2 is SVGAGI. The CDR3 loop is CASSYRRAGTYNEQFF. CDR3 sequence (DNA): TGTGCCAGCAGTTACCGACGAGCGGGAACCTACAATGAGCAGTTCTTC.

V usage is TRBV18 and J usage is TRBJ1-1; D gene unclear. This CDR3 is built from 15 residues. V lost 2 bases to trimming and J lost 6 bases, with 16 bases between them. CDR1 KGHSH and CDR2 LQKENI come from the germline V gene. Here the CDR3 DNA reads TGTGCCAGCTCACCATACGAGGGCGCTGGCGCTGAAGCTTTCTTT. This sequence encodes CASSPYEGAGAEAFF.

This chain uses TRBV25-1 with TRBJ2-7, with D maybe TRBD2 (5 bases). The CDR3 is 14 amino acids. The V gene lost 6 bases and the J gene lost 5 bases, with 17 bases spanning the gap. Germline CDR1 is MGHDK and CDR2 is SYGVNS. The DNA of the CDR3 is TGTGCCAGCAGCGACCCGGGGTCCTTCAACGAGCAGTACTTC. This codes for CASSDPGSFNEQYF.